This TCR beta chain came from a study of blood T cell repertoires in COVID-19. On the study more broadly: Samples representing acute and convalescent COVID-19 were sourced from the United States, Italy and Spain. Sources were T cells, B-cell-depleted T cells, or PBMCs; the material itself was cDNA or gDNA.

The repertoire was sequenced with immunoSEQ multiplex PCR; TCRdb's copy has only in-frame clones and lacks some. The sample has roughly 70,000 clones; roughly four fifths are singletons. Those enrolled in Seattle joined during active infection and were followed longitudinally afterward. The CDR3 length is 15 residues. Looked up from germline, CDR1 is SNHLY and CDR2 is FYNNEI. V shed 4 bases and J shed 0 bases, with 11 bases lying between them. The chain employs TRBV2 and TRBJ2-3; possible D gene TRBD2, 5 bases. This clonotype was obtained from a man aged 55 to 70 with COVID-19, enrolled during active disease. What was sequenced was peripheral blood. The CDR3, as DNA: TGTGCCAGCAGTGGAGGGCGGCTAAGCACAGATACGCAGTATTTT. Its translation is CASSGGRLSTDTQYF.